A single count supports the clone carrying this T cell receptor beta chain. Its antigen is unknown. This sample is part of a study of cytomegalovirus exposure and HLA in healthy donors. Study overall: Roughly 80 million unique TCRs from HLA-typed donors were held in an early data release.

Findings and limits, study-wide: In vitro confirmation showed a few CMV-associated chains to be CMV antigen specific. A later analysis linked a missense DCLRE1C variant to TCR beta V- and J-gene trimming. In a later analysis, across HLA loci, associated TCR counts were highest for DRB1, lowest for HLA-C.

It was with 60 Vbeta and 13 Jbeta primers that the PCR ran. Profiling relied on immunoSEQ multiplex PCR, and the TCRdb table lists in-frame clones only, not all of them. The sample lists 150,000 to 200,000 clones, roughly 80% occurring once. The junction had 8 bases not matched to a gene; V was cut back by 0 bases and J by 0 bases. Germline CDR1 reads SGHRS; CDR2 reads YFSETQ. The CDR3 contains 18 residues. The sequence came from a man aged 30-40 years in good health and CMV-seronegative. This chain joins TRBV5-1 and TRBJ1-4, with 7 bases fitting TRBD1. Sequencing used PBMCs. Here the CDR3 reads CASSLGPRGISTNEKLFF. CDR3 DNA sequence: TGCGCCAGCAGCTTGGGACCCAGGGGGATTTCAACTAATGAAAAACTGTTTTTT.